The source of this TCR beta chain is a study of post-analysis software for immune sequencing data. In the study overall: Patients had relapsing-remitting, secondary progressive or progressive-relapsing multiple sclerosis; some lacked subtype.

The TCR beta cDNA libraries carried unique molecular identifiers. There were roughly 0.95 to 11 million T cells, and around 460,000 cDNA molecules came from them. TCRdb redid the calling of the PCR reads with MiXCR, one entry per CDR3 protein. The sample contains more than 450,000 distinct CDR3 sequences, around 40% of which appear only once. Notes on this clonotype: Its antigen remains unidentified.

Notes on the study in general: Patients showed TRBV5-6, TRBV5-1 and TRBV20-1 among roughly 5 TRBV segments more frequent than in controls. Diversity measured as normalized Chao1 was significantly lower in multiple sclerosis patients than in controls. By F measure, strong co-clustering occurred among samples prepared in the same batch.

V gave up 4 bases and J gave up 6 bases, with 10 bases separating them. This CDR3 region has 12 residues. This TCR was recovered from a girl aged 5 to 17 with multiple sclerosis. V gene TRBV12-3 or TRBV12-4 combines with J gene TRBJ2-7, with D tentatively TRBD1 (5 bases). Source material: blood. The CDR3, as DNA: TGTGCCAGCAGTTCAGGGTCACGCGAGCAGTACTTC. Translation: CASSSGSREQYF.